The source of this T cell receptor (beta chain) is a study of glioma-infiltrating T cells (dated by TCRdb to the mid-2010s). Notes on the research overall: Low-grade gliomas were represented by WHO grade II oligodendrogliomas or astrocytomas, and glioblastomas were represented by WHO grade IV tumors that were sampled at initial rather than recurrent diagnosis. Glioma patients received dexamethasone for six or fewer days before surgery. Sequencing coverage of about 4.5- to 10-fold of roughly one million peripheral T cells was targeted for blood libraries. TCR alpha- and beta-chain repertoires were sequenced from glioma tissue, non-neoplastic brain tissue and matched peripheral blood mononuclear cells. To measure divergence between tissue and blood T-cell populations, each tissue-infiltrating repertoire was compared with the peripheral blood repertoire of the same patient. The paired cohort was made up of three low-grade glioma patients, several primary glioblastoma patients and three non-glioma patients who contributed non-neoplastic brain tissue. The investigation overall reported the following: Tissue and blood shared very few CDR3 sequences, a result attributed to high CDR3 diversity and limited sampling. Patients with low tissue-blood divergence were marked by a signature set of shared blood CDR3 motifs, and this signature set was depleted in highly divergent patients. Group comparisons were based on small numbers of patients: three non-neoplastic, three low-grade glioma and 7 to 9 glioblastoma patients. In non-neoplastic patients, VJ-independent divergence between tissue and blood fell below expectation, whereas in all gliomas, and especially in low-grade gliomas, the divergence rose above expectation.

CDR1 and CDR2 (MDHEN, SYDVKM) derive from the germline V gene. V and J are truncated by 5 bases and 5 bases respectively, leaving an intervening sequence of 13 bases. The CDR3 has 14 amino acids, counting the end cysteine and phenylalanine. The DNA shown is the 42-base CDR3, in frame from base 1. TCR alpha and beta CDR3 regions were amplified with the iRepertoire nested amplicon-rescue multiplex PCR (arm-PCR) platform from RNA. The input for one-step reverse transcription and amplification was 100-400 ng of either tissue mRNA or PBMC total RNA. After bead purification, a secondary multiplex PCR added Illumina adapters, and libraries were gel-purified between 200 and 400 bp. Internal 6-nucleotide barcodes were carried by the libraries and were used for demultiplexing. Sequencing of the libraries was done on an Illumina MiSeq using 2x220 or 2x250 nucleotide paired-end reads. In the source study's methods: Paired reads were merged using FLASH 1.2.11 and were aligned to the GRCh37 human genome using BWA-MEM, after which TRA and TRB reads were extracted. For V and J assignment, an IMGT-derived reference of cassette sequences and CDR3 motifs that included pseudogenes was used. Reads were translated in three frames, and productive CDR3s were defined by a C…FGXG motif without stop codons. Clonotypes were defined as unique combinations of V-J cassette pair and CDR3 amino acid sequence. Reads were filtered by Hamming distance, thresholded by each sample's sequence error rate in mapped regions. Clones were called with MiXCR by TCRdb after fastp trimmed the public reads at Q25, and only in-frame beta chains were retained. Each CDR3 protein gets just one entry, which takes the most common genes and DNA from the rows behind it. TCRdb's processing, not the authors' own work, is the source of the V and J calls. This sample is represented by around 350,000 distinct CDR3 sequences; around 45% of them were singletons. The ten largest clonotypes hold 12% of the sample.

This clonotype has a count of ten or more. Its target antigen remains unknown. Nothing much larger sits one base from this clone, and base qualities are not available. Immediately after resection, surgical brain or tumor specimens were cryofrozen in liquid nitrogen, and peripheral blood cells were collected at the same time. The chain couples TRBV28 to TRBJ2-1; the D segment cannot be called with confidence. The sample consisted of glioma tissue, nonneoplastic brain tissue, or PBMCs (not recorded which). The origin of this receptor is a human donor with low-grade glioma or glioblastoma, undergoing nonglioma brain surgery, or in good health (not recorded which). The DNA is TGTGCCAGCAGTCCCCACGTGGCCAACAATGAGCAGTTCTTC. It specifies CASSPHVANNEQFF.